The clone carrying this T cell receptor (beta chain) appeared a few times. Its antigen is as yet unknown. The entry originates in a study of cytomegalovirus exposure and HLA in healthy donors. About the research overall: There were approximately 400 genotyped donors. Of these, roughly 80% fell in the genetic ancestry cluster associated with self-reported Caucasian donors. Broader study findings: There were 150 to 200 TCR beta chains listed as cytomegalovirus-associated. In a later analysis, TCR beta V- and J-gene trimming showed a link to a missense DCLRE1C variant. Prior analysis indicated that the majority of TCR beta V segments exhibited productivity approximately 87% or approximately 30% of the time.

The CDR3 has 19 residues. V was shortened by 2 bases and J by 1 base, with 19 bases between the two germline ends. Germline V gene sequence: CDR1 SGHRS, CDR2 YFSETQ. The PCR used 60 Vbeta and 13 Jbeta primers. Only in-frame clones appear in the TCRdb table, and some are missing; sequencing was by immunoSEQ multiplex PCR. This table holds about 140,000 clones, around 80% found once. The sample taken for sequencing was PBMCs. The rearrangement links TRBV5-1 to TRBJ2-6, with unresolved D. This receptor was identified in a man aged 40-55 years in good health and CMV-seronegative. CDR3 sequence reads: CASSLSVNERKSGANVLTF. The DNA for the CDR3 is TGCGCCAGCAGCTTAAGCGTGAATGAAAGGAAATCTGGGGCCAACGTCCTGACTTTC.